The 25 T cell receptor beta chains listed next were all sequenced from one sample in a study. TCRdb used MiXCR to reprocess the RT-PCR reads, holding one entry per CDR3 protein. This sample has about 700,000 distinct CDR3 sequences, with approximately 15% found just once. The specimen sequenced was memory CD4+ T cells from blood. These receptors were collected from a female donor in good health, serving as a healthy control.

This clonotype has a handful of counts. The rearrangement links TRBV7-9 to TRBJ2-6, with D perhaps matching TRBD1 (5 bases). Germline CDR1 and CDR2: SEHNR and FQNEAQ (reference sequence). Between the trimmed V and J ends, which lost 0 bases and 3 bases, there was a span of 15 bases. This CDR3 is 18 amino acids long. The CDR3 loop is CASSLAQGEGFGANVLTF. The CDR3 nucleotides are TGTGCCAGCAGCTTAGCGCAGGGCGAAGGCTTTGGGGCCAACGTCCTGACTTTC.

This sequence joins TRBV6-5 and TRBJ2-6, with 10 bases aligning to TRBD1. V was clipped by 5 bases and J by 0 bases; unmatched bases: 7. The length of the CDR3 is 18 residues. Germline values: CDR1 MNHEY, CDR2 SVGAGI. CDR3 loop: CASSQDGTGDSGANVLTF. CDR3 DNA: TGTGCCAGCAGTCAGGACGGGACAGGGGACTCTGGGGCCAACGTCCTGACTTTC.

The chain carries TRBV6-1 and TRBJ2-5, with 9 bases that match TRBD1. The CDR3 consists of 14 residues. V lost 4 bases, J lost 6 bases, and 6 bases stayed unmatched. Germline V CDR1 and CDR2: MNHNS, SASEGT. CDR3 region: CASSGHRGPQTQYF. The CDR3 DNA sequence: TGTGCCAGCAGTGGACACAGGGGGCCCCAGACCCAGTACTTC.

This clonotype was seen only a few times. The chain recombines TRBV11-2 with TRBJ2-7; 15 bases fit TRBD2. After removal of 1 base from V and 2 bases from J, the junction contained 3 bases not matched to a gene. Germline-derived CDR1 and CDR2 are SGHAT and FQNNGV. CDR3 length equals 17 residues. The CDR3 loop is CASSLVGLAGGPYEQYF. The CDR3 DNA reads TGTGCCAGCAGCTTAGTGGGACTAGCGGGGGGTCCCTACGAGCAGTACTTC.

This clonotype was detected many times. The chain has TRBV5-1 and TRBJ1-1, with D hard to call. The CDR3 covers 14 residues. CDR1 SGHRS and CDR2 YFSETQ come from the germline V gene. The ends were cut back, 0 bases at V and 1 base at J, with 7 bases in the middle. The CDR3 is CASSLVSENTEAFF. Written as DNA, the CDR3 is TGCGCCAGCAGCTTGGTTTCAGAGAACACTGAAGCTTTCTTT. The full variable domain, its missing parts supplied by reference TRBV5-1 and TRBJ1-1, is KAGVTQTPRYLIKTRGQQVTLSCSPISGHRSVSWYQQTPGQGLQFLFEYFSETQRNKGNFPGRFSGRQFSNSRSEMNVSTLELGDSALYLCASSLVSENTEAFFGQGTRLTVV.

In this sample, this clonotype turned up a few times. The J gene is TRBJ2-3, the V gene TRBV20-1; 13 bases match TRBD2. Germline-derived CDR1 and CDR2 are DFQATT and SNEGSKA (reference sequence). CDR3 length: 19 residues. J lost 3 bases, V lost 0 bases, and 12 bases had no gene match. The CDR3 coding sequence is TGCAGTGCTAGAGATGATACCGGGACTAGCGGGAAATGGACAGATACGCAGTATTTT. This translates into CSARDDTGTSGKWTDTQYF.

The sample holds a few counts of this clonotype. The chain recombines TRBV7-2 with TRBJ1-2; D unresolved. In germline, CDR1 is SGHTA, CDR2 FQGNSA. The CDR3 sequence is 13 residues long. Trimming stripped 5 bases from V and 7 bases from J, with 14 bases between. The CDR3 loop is CASSPLAASGYTF. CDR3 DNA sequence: TGTGCCAGCAGCCCCCTGGCGGCTAGTGGCTACACCTTC.

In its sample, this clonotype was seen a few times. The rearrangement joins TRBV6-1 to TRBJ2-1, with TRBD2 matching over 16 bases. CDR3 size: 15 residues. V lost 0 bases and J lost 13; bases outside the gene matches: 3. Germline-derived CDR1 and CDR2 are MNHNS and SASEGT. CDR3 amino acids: CASSEAGLAGGPQFF. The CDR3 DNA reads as TGTGCCAGCAGTGAAGCGGGACTAGCGGGAGGGCCTCAGTTCTTC.

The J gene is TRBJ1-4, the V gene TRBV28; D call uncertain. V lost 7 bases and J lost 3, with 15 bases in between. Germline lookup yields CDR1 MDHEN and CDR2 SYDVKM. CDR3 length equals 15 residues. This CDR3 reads CASTTFFGSNEKLFF. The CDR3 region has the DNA TGTGCCAGCACCACCTTTTTCGGATCTAATGAAAAACTGTTTTTT.

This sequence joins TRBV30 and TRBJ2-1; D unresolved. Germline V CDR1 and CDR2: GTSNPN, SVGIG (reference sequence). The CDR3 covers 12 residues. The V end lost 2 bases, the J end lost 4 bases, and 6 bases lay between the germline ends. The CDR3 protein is CAWSSYYNEQFF. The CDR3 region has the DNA TGTGCCTGGAGTTCCTATTACAATGAGCAGTTCTTC.

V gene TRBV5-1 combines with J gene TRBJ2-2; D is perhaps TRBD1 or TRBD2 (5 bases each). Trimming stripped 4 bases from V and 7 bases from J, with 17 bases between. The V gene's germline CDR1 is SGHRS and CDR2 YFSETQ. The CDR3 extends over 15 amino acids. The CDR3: CASSRSRGASGELFF. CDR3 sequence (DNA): TGCGCCAGCAGCAGGTCGAGGGGAGCAAGCGGGGAGCTGTTTTTT.

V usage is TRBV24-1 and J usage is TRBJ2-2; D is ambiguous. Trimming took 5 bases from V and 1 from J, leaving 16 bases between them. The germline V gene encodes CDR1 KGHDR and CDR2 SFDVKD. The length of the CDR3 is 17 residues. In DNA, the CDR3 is TGTGCCACCAGTGCATCTGGTCGGGCAGGGAACACCGGGGAGCTGTTTTTT. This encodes CATSASGRAGNTGELFF.

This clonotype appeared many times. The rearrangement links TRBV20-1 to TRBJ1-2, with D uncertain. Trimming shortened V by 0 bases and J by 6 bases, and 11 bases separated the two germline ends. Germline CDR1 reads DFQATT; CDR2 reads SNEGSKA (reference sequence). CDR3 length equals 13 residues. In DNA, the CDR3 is TGCAGTGCTAGAGACCCAGGTGGGGATGGCTACACCTTC. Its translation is CSARDPGGDGYTF.

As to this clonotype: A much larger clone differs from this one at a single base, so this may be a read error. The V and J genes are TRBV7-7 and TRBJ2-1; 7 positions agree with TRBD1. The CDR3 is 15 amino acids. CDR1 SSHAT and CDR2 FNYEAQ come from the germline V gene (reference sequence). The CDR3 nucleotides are TGTGCTAGCAGCCCCGGGACAGCAAGGCACAATGAGAAGTTCTTC. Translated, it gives CASSPGTARHNEKFF.

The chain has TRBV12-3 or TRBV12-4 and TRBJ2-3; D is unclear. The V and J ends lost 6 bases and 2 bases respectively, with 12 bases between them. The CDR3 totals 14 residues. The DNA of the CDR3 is TGTGCCAGCAGCCAGGCTCTATTCACAGATACGCAGTATTTT. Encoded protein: CASSQALFTDTQYF.

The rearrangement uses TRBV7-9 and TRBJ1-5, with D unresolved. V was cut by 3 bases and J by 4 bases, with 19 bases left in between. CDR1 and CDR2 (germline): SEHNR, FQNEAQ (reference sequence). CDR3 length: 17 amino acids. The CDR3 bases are TGTGCCAGCAGCTTGAGCTTAGAGGGCAGCCAGAATCAGCCCCAGCATTTT. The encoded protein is CASSLSLEGSQNQPQHF.

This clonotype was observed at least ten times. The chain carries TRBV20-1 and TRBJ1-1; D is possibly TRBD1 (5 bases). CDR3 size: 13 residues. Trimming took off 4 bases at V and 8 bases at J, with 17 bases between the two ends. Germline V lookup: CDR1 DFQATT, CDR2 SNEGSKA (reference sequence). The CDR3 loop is CSAKTSWGDEAFF. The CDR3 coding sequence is TGCAGTGCTAAAACATCCTGGGGGGACGAAGCTTTCTTT.

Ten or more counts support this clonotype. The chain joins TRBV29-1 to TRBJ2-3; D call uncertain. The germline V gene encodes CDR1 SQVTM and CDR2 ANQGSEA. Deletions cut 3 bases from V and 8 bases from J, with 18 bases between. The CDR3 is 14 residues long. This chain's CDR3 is CSVDQDRYPFTQYF. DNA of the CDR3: TGCAGCGTTGACCAGGACCGCTATCCTTTTACGCAGTATTTT.

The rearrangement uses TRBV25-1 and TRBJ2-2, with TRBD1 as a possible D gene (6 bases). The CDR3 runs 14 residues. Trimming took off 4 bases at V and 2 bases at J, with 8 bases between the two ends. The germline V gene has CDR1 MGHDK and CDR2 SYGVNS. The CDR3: CASSGQENTGELFF. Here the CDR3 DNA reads TGTGCCAGCAGTGGACAGGAAAACACCGGGGAGCTGTTTTTT.

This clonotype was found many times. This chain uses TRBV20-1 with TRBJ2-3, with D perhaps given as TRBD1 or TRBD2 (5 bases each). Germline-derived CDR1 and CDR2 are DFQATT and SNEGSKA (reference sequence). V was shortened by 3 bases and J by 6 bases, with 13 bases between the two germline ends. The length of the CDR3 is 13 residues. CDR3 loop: CSARRGTGDTQYF. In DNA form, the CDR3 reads TGCAGTGCTAGGAGAGGGACGGGCGATACGCAGTATTTT.

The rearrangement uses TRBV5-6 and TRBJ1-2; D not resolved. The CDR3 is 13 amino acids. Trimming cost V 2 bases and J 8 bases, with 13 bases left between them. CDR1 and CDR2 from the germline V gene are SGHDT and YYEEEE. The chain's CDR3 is CASSFNTRQGYTF. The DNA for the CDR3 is TGTGCCAGCAGCTTCAACACCCGTCAGGGCTACACCTTC.

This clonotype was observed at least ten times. Written as DNA, the CDR3 is TGCAGTGCCGTCCGGGACACCTATGGCTACACCTTC. Translation gives CSAVRDTYGYTF. The chain recombines TRBV20-1 with TRBJ1-2, with a weak D call TRBD1 (6 bases). CDR1 is DFQATT, CDR2 SNEGSKA, per germline (reference sequence). The CDR3 is made up of 12 amino acids. V was clipped by 6 bases and J by 4 bases, with 12 bases between them.

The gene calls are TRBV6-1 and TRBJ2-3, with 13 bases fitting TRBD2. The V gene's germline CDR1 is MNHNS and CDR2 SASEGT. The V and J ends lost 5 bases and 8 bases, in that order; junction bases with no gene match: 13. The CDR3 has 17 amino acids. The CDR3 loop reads CASSRSGLAGDRGTQYF. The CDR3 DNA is TGTGCCAGCAGTCGATCAGGACTAGCGGGGGACCGGGGTACGCAGTATTTT.

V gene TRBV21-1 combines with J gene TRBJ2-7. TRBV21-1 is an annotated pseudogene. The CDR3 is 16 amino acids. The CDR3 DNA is TGTGCCAGCAGCAAAACTTGGTGGGAGGGCCCCTACGAGCAGTACTTC. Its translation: CASSKTWWEGPYEQYF.

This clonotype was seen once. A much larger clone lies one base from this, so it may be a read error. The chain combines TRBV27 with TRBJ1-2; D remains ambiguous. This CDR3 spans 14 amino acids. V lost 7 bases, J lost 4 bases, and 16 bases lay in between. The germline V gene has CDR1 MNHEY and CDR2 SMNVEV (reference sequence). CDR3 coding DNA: TGTGCCAGCACTAGCCACAACGCTAGCTATGGCTACACCTTC. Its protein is CASTSHNASYGYTF.